The 19 T cell receptor beta chains reported below all come from one sample, sequenced in a study of blood T cell repertoires in COVID-19 (TCRdb year 2020). Receptor libraries were prepared by the immunoSEQ multiplex PCR assay. TCRdb's version of the immuneACCESS table is confined to in-frame rearrangements and falls short of the full clone set. An unresolved V gene accounts for under half of the shortfall where checked; the remainder is of unknown origin. Within this sample are about 110,000 clones, with roughly 76% of them counted one time only. The ten largest clones take up around 10% of the sample. What was sequenced was peripheral blood. Receptors originate from a woman aged 70-85 years with acute or convalescent COVID-19.

This clone was counted once. The chain employs TRBV29-1 and TRBJ1-3; the match to TRBD1 covers 9 bases. The CDR3 spans 12 residues. Germline trimming cut 6 bases from V and 6 bases from J; bases unmatched to any gene: 3. Germline CDR1 SQVTM, CDR2 ANQGSEA. The CDR3 bases are TGCAGCGTGGGACAGGGTGTAAACACCATATATTTT. Residues: CSVGQGVNTIYF.

This clone has only one observation. The V and J genes are TRBV7-9 and TRBJ2-5, with TRBD2 matching over 10 bases. After removal of 5 bases from V and 1 base from J, the junction contained 10 bases not matched to a gene. This CDR3 comprises 17 residues. The germline V gene encodes CDR1 SEHNR and CDR2 FQNEAQ (reference sequence). CDR3 loop: CASSLRRLAGFQETQYF. The DNA of the CDR3 is TGTGCCAGCAGCCTAAGGAGACTAGCGGGTTTCCAAGAGACCCAGTACTTC.

This sequence joins TRBV5-6 and TRBJ2-3; D gene unclear. V lost 1 base, J lost 6 bases, and 3 bases lay in between. Germline loops: CDR1 SGHDT, CDR2 YYEEEE. CDR3 size: 11 residues. The CDR3 sequence is CASSLSDTQYF. The CDR3, as DNA: TGTGCCAGCAGCTTGTCGGATACGCAGTATTTT. Full variable domain (remainder filled in from reference TRBV5-6 and TRBJ2-3): DAGVTQSPTHLIKTRGQQVTLRCSPKSGHDTVSWYQQALGQGPQFIFQYYEEEERQRGNFPDRFSGHQFPNYSSELNVNALLLGDSALYLCASSLSDTQYFGPGTRLTVL.

V usage is TRBV4-1 and J usage is TRBJ2-6; D possibly corresponds to TRBD2 (7 bases). Trimming took 4 bases from V and 0 from J, leaving 16 bases between them. CDR1 MGHRA and CDR2 YSYEKL come from the germline V gene. The CDR3 runs to 18 residues. The CDR3 DNA is TGCGCCAGCAGCCTCGTGGCGGGGGCCTTCTCTGGGGCCAACGTCCTGACTTTC. Translation: CASSLVAGAFSGANVLTF.

The rearrangement links TRBV4-1 to TRBJ1-4, with a tentative D call TRBD1 (5 bases). The CDR3 extends over 17 amino acids. The germline V gene encodes CDR1 MGHRA and CDR2 YSYEKL. The V gene lost 5 bases and the J gene lost 4 bases, with 20 bases spanning the gap. CDR3 DNA: TGCGCCAGCAGCAACGATGGGGCCGGAGGGATTAATGAAAAACTGTTTTTT. Protein sequence: CASSNDGAGGINEKLFF.

V gene TRBV29-1 combines with J gene TRBJ2-3; D is perhaps TRBD1 (5 bases). CDR3 length equals 13 residues. The V gene lost 3 bases and the J gene lost 3 bases, with 10 bases spanning the gap. Germline lookup yields CDR1 SQVTM and CDR2 ANQGSEA. CDR3 in DNA: TGCAGCGTTGACTATCAGGGTACAGATACGCAGTATTTT. Encoded protein: CSVDYQGTDTQYF.

This clone was counted only a few times. V usage is TRBV2 and J usage is TRBJ1-5; TRBD1 aligns across 8 bases. The CDR3 length is 15 residues. Trimming removed 5 bases from V and 5 bases from J; junction bases left unmatched: 8. The V gene's germline CDR1 is SNHLY and CDR2 FYNNEI. CDR3 sequence (DNA): TGTGCCAGCAGTTCCTCCCCACAGGGGGATCAGCCCCAGCATTTT. As protein: CASSSSPQGDQPQHF.

The chain has TRBV18 and TRBJ1-1, with TRBD1 matching 7 bases. This CDR3 spans 16 amino acids. V was clipped by 1 base and J by 1 base; unmatched bases: 6. The germline gives CDR1 KGHSH, CDR2 LQKENI. The CDR3 loop reads CASSPHVAGGNTEAFF. The CDR3 bases are TGTGCCAGCTCACCACATGTCGCAGGGGGGAACACTGAAGCTTTCTTT.

This clone was observed once. The chain employs TRBV19 and TRBJ1-2; 7 bases map to TRBD1. The CDR3 spans 14 residues. The junction had 12 bases not matched to a gene; V was cut back by 10 bases and J by 4 bases. Germline lookup yields CDR1 LNHDA and CDR2 SQIVND (reference sequence). In DNA, the CDR3 is TGTGCCACCGGGACCGGAGCAGGGGGCTATGGCTACACCTTC. Protein: CATGTGAGGYGYTF.

The rearrangement uses TRBV27 and TRBJ2-7; 7 bases line up with TRBD1. The CDR3 length is 13 residues. Germline trimming cut 6 bases from V and 0 bases from J; bases unmatched to any gene: 2. Germline assignment: CDR1 MNHEY and CDR2 SMNVEV (reference sequence). The CDR3 coding sequence is TGTGCCAGCAGGAGGGGGCCCTCCTACGAGCAGTACTTC. Its translation is CASRRGPSYEQYF.

The chain's CDR3 is CASSHAHRGEQYF. The CDR3 nucleotides read TGCGCCAGCAGCCACGCACACAGGGGCGAGCAGTACTTC. V is TRBV4-3 and J is TRBJ2-7; 7 nucleotides line up with TRBD1. Unmatched junction bases numbered 5, after V lost 3 bases and J lost 6 bases. The CDR3 length is 13 residues. Germline assignment: CDR1 LGHNA and CDR2 YSLEER.

The J gene is TRBJ1-1, the V gene TRBV28; D possibly corresponds to TRBD1 (5 bases). The germline V gene has CDR1 MDHEN and CDR2 SYDVKM. The CDR3 is 15 amino acids. V shed 4 bases and J shed 0 bases, with 12 bases lying between them. The CDR3 protein is CASSSKPTVNTEAFF. CDR3 bases: TGTGCCAGCAGTTCAAAACCGACAGTGAACACTGAAGCTTTCTTT.

This clone showed up just a few times. The J gene is TRBJ1-1, the V gene TRBV14, with D possibly matching TRBD1 (6 bases). Germline V gives CDR1 SGHDN, CDR2 FVKESK. The CDR3 spans 14 residues. Trimming stripped 0 bases from V and 6 bases from J, with 11 bases between. In DNA form, the CDR3 reads TGTGCCAGCAGCCAAGAAGGGGGTAGCGCTGAAGCTTTCTTT. This gives the protein CASSQEGGSAEAFF.

V is TRBV7-8 and J is TRBJ2-7; TRBD2 matches at 9 bases. J gave up 1 base and V 5 bases, and 12 bases lay outside the gene matches. The CDR3 totals 17 residues. Germline values: CDR1 SGHVS, CDR2 FQNEAQ. Here the CDR3 DNA reads TGTGCCAGCAGCCCCACCCGCGGGGGGGGCAGTTCCTACGAGCAGTACTTC. Its protein is CASSPTRGGGSSYEQYF.

The V and J genes are TRBV15 and TRBJ1-2; 7 bases map to TRBD1. Trimming cost V 3 bases and J 5 bases; bases outside gene matches: 12. Germline CDR1 LNHNV, CDR2 YYDKDF (reference sequence). There are 16 residues in the CDR3. CDR3 residues: CATSSQVIGQAYGYTF. CDR3 bases: TGTGCCACCAGCAGTCAGGTCATCGGACAGGCATATGGCTACACCTTC.

The rearrangement uses TRBV7-8 and TRBJ2-3; 8 bases are shared with TRBD2. The CDR3 contains 17 residues. Per the germline V gene, CDR1 is SGHVS and CDR2 is FQNEAQ. Trimming took 5 bases from V and 0 from J; bases not matched to a gene: 10. CDR3 coding DNA: TGTGCCAGCAGCCTCCGAACCACTAGCGGTAGCACAGATACGCAGTATTTT. Translation gives CASSLRTTSGSTDTQYF.

About this clone itself: A junction end diverges from the germline sequence, so it may reflect a read error. This chain links TRBV5-4 with TRBJ2-1, with D possibly TRBD1 on 6 matching bases. This CDR3 is built from 16 residues. Germline V gives CDR1 SGHNT, CDR2 YYREEE (reference sequence). CDR3 in amino acids: CASSPQGPNRPAVTVF. CDR3 coding DNA: TGTGCCAGCAGTCCACAGGGCCCTAACCGCCCCGCTGTTACGGTCTTC.

The rearrangement uses TRBV28 and TRBJ2-7; the match to TRBD2 covers 8 bases. Unmatched junction bases numbered 4, after V lost 6 bases and J lost 0 bases. CDR3 length equals 14 residues. Germline CDR1 and CDR2: MDHEN and SYDVKM. CDR3 region: CASRKSGSSYEQYF. CDR3 DNA: TGTGCCAGCAGAAAAAGCGGGAGCTCCTACGAGCAGTACTTC.

This chain joins TRBV5-6 and TRBJ1-5, with a weak D call TRBD1 (5 bases). V gave up 4 bases and J gave up 3 bases, with 8 bases separating them. Germline lookup yields CDR1 SGHDT and CDR2 YYEEEE. The length of the CDR3 is 13 residues. CDR3 in DNA: TGTGCCAGCAGCCGGACACTCAATCAGCCCCAGCATTTT. Translated, it gives CASSRTLNQPQHF.